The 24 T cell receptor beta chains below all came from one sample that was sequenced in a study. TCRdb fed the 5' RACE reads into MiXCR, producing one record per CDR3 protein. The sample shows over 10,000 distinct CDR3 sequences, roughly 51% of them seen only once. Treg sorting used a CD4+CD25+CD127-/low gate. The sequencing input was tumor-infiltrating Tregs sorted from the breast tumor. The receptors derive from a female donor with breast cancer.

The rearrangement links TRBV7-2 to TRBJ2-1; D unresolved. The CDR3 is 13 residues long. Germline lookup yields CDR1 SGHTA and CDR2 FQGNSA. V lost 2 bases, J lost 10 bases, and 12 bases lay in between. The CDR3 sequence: CASSLSIDPEQFF. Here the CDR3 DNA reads TGTGCCAGCAGCTTAAGTATTGACCCGGAGCAGTTCTTC.

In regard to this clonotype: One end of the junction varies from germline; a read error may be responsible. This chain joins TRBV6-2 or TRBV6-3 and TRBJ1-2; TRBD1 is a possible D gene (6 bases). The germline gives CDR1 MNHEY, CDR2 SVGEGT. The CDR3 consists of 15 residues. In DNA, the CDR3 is TGTGCCAGCAACGATTACATGGGGGCAGGCCACGGCTCCACCTTC. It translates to CASNDYMGAGHGSTF.

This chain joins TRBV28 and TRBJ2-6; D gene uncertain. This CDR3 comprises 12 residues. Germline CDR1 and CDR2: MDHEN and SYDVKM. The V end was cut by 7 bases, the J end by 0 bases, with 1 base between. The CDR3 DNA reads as TGTGCCAGCAACTCTGGGGCCAACGTCCTGACTTTC. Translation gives CASNSGANVLTF.

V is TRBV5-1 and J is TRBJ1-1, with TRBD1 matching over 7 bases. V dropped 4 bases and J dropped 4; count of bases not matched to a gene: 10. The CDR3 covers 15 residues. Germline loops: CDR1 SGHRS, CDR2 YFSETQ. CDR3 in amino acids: CASSPWTGSGTEAFF. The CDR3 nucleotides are TGCGCCAGCAGCCCGTGGACAGGATCGGGCACTGAAGCTTTCTTT.

In DNA form, the CDR3 reads TGTGCCAGCAGTTATCCGACGAACACTGAAGCTTTCTTT. As protein: CASSYPTNTEAFF. V is TRBV6-2 or TRBV6-3 and J is TRBJ1-1; D gene ambiguous. Germline lookup yields CDR1 MNHEY and CDR2 SVGEGT. The CDR3 runs to 13 residues. Trimming stripped 3 bases from V and 1 base from J, with 6 bases between.

The CDR3 loop is CASSYLVKGQHNQPQHF. The CDR3 region has the DNA TGTGCCAGCAGTTACCTCGTAAAAGGACAGCACAATCAGCCCCAGCATTTT. V is TRBV6-2 or TRBV6-3 and J is TRBJ1-5; weak D call: TRBD1 (6 bases). V gave up 2 bases and J gave up 3 bases, with 17 bases separating them. CDR1 is MNHEY and CDR2 is SVGEGT in the germline V gene. The CDR3 consists of 17 residues.

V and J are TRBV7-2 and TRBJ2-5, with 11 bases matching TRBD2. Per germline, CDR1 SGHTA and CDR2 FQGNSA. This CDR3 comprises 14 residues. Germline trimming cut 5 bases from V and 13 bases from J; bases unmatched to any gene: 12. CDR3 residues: CASSPGLAGKWGYF. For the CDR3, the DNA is TGTGCCAGCAGCCCAGGACTAGCGGGCAAATGGGGGTACTTC. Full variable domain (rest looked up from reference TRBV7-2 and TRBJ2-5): GAGVSQSPSNKVTEKGKDVELRCDPISGHTALYWYRQSLGQGLEFLIYFQGNSAPDKSGLPSDRFSAERTGGSVSTLTIQRTQQEDSAVYLCASSPGLAGKWGYFGPGTRLLVL.

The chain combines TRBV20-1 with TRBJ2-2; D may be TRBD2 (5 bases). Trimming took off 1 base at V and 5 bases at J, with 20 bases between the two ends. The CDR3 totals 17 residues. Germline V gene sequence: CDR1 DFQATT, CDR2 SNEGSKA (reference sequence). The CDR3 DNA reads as TGCAGTGCTAGAGTGTCGTTTAGGAAGCGAGGGACCGGGGAGCTGTTTTTT. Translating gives CSARVSFRKRGTGELFF.

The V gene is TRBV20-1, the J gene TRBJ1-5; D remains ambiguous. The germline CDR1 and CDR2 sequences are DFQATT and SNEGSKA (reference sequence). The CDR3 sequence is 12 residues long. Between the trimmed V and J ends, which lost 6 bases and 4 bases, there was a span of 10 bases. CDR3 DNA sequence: TGCAGTGCAATAATCGGGAATCAGCCCCAGCATTTT. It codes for CSAIIGNQPQHF.

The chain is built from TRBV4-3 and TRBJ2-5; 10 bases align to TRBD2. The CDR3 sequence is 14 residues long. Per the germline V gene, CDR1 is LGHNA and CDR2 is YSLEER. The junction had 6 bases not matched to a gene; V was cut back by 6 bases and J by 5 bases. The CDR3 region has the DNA TGCGCCAGCAGTCGGACTAGCGGAGGGGAGACCCAGTACTTC. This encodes CASSRTSGGETQYF.

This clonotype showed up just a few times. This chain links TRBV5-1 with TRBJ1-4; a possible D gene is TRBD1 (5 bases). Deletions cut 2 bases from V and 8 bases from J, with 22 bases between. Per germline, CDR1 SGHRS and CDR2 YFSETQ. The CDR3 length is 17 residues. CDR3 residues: CASSLGSVGGAYEKLFF. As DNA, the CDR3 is TGCGCCAGCAGCTTAGGTTCCGTTGGAGGGGCTTACGAAAAACTGTTTTTT.

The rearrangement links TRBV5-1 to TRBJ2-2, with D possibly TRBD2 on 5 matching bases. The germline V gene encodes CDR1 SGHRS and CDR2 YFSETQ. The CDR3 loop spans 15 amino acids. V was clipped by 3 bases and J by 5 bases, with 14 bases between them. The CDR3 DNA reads TGCGCCAGCAGCTCGGGGAGCGCCGGGACCGGGGAGCTGTTTTTT. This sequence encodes CASSSGSAGTGELFF.

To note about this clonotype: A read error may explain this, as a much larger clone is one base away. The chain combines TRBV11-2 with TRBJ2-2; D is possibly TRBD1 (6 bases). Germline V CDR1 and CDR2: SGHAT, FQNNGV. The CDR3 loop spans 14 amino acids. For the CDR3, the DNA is TGTGCCAGCAGCTTCGGACAGAACGCCGGGGAGCTGTTTTTT. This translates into CASSFGQNAGELFF.

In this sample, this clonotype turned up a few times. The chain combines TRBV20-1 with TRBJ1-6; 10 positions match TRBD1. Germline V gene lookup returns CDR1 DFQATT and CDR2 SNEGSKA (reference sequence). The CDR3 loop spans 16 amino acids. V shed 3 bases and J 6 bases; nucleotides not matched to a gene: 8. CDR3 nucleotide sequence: TGCAGTGCTAGCAAGGACAGGGGGAAAAGTAATTCACCCCTCCACTTT. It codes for CSASKDRGKSNSPLHF.

In DNA, the CDR3 is TGTGCCAGCAGTTTCGTCCGGGTAGCCAAAAACATTCAGTACTTC. This translates into CASSFVRVAKNIQYF. The gene calls are TRBV12-3 or TRBV12-4 and TRBJ2-4; D is ambiguous. With 3 bases removed from V and 0 bases from J, the gap between germline ends came to 9 bases. This CDR3 is 15 amino acids long.

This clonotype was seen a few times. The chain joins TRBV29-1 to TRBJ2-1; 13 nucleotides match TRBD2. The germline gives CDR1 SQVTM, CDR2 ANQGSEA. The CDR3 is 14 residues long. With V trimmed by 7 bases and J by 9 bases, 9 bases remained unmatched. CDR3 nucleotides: TGCAGCGGCATGACTAGCGGGAGGTTTGGTGAGCAGTTCTTC. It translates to CSGMTSGRFGEQFF.

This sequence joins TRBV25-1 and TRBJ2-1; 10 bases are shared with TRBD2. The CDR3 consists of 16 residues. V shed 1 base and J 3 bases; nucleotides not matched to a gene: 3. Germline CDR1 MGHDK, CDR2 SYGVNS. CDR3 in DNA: TGTGCCAGCAGTGAATCCCTAGCGGGAGTCTACAATGAGCAGTTCTTC. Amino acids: CASSESLAGVYNEQFF.

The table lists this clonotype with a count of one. CDR3: CASSLEGEGYEQYF. The CDR3 DNA is TGCGCCAGCAGCTTGGAAGGGGAGGGGTACGAGCAGTACTTC. The chain joins TRBV5-1 to TRBJ2-7; 7 nucleotides match TRBD2. Germline V CDR1 and CDR2: SGHRS, YFSETQ. V shed 0 bases, J shed 4 bases, and the junction held 4 bases outside the gene matches. This CDR3 is built from 14 residues.

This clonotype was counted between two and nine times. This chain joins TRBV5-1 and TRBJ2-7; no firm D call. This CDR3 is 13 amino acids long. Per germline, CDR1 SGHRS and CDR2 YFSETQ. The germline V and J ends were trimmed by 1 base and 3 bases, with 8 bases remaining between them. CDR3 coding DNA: TGCGCCAGCAGCTTGAGGCAGTTCTACGAGCAGTACTTC. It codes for CASSLRQFYEQYF.

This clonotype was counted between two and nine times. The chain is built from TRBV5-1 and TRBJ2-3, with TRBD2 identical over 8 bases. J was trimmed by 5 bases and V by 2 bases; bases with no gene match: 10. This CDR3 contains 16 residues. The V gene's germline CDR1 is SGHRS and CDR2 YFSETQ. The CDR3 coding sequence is TGCGCCAGCAGCTTCGCTTCGGGAGGGCCCAAAGATACGCAGTATTTT. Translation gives CASSFASGGPKDTQYF.

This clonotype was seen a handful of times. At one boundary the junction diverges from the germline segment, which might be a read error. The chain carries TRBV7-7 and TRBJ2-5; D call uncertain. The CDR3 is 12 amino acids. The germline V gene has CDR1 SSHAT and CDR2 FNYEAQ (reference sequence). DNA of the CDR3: TGTGCTAGCAGCTTAGGTTCCGAGACCCAGTACTTC. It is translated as CASSLGSETQYF.

The CDR3 sequence is CASSPLGRGSRETQYF. The CDR3 DNA sequence: TGCGCCAGCAGCCCACTAGGCCGCGGGAGCCGAGAGACCCAGTACTTC. The chain is built from TRBV5-1 and TRBJ2-5, with TRBD2 matching over 7 bases. The CDR3 extends over 16 amino acids. Germline CDR1 reads SGHRS; CDR2 reads YFSETQ. The ends lost 4 bases at V and 4 bases at J; junction bases unmatched: 13. The whole variable domain, remainder taken from reference TRBV5-1 and TRBJ2-5, is KAGVTQTPRYLIKTRGQQVTLSCSPISGHRSVSWYQQTPGQGLQFLFEYFSETQRNKGNFPGRFSGRQFSNSRSEMNVSTLELGDSALYLCASSPLGRGSRETQYFGPGTRLLVL.

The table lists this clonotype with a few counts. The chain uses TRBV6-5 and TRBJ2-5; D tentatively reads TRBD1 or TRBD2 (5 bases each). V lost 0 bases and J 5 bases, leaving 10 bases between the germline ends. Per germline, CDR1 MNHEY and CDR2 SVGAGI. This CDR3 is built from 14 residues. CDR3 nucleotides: TGTGCCAGCAGTTACTCCTGGGGGTACGAGACCCAGTACTTC. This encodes CASSYSWGYETQYF.

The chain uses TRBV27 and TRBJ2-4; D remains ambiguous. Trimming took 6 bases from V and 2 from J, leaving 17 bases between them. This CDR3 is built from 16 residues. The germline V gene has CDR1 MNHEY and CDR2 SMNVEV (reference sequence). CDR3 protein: CASRELGSASKNIQYF. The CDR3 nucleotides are TGTGCCAGCAGAGAGTTGGGGTCAGCTTCCAAAAACATTCAGTACTTC.